A selection of T cell receptor beta chains follows, all from one sample in a study of cytomegalovirus exposure and HLA in healthy donors. Some clones are missing from TCRdb's copy, which holds only in-frame ones; the method was immunoSEQ multiplex PCR. This sample has some 78,000 clones, with 75% to 90% found just once. Sequencing was performed on PBMCs. These receptors originate from a man aged 50-59 years in good health and CMV-seropositive. Both conserved end residues are part of each CDR3. A D gene is named only where the DNA matches it firmly. Some rows have no size entry. The others give once, few or many, or a class for an expanded clone.

>TRBJ2-5|TRBV5-1|once|14|TRBD1
CASSRRTGQETQYF
TGCGCCAGCAGCCGTCGGACAGGTCAAGAGACCCAGTACTTC
>TRBJ2-6|TRBV10-3|-|18|-
CAISESRTAFSGANGLTF
TGTGCCATCAGTGAGTCGCGGACAGCCTTCTCTGGGGCCAACGGCCTGACTTTC
>TRBJ2-1|TRBV5-4|few|15|-
CASSEMGLRYNEQFF
TGTGCCAGCAGCGAAATGGGACTGCGGTACAATGAGCAGTTCTTC
>TRBJ1-1|TRBV30|-|12|-
CAWSVKGPGAFF
TGTGCCTGGAGTGTTAAGGGCCCGGGGGCTTTCTTT
>TRBJ1-1|TRBV19|-|12|-
CASSMGRGEAFF
TGTGCCAGTAGTATGGGCAGGGGTGAAGCTTTCTTT
>TRBJ2-1|TRBV29-1|-|14|TRBD2
CSVGGGSSYNEQFF
TGCAGCGTTGGCGGGGGTAGCTCCTACAATGAGCAGTTCTTC
>TRBJ2-7|TRBV27|once|16|-
CASSKRGGTLYYEQYF
TGTGCCAGCAGTAAAAGAGGGGGAACGCTTTACTACGAGCAGTACTTC
>TRBJ2-2|TRBV29-1|-|13|-
CSGFGAFTGELFF
TGCAGCGGATTTGGAGCCTTCACCGGGGAGCTGTTTTTT
>TRBJ1-1|TRBV19|few|13|TRBD1
CASSWDSNTEAFF
TGTGCCAGTAGCTGGGACAGCAACACTGAAGCTTTCTTT
>TRBJ2-5|TRBV11-2|-|16|TRBD1
CASSLKGDRGQETQYF
TGTGCCAGCAGTCTTAAGGGGGACAGGGGTCAAGAGACCCAGTACTTC
>TRBJ1-4|TRBV7-9|-|16|TRBD1
CASSPGLDRGSEKLFF
TGTGCCAGCAGCCCGGGTCTGGACAGGGGGAGCGAAAAACTGTTTTTT
>TRBJ2-3|TRBV19|few|15|-
CARVAGRLSTDTQYF
TGTGCCAGGGTGGCGGGAAGGCTAAGCACAGATACGCAGTATTTT
>TRBJ2-5|TRBV10-3|-|17|TRBD1
CAISEPRDRGGKETQYF
TGTGCCATCAGTGAGCCCCGGGACAGGGGAGGAAAGGAGACCCAGTACTTC
>TRBJ2-7|TRBV2|few|14|-
CASSEMNVGYEQYF
TGTGCCAGCAGTGAAATGAATGTCGGGTACGAGCAGTACTTC
>TRBJ1-2|TRBV7-3|-|13|TRBD1
CASSLTGVDGYTF
TGTGCCAGCAGCTTGACAGGGGTCGATGGCTACACCTTC
>TRBJ1-5|TRBV7-3|-|18|-
CASSFGGRYGRRNQPQHF
TGTGCCAGCAGCTTTGGGGGGAGATACGGACGGAGGAATCAGCCCCAGCATTTT
>TRBJ2-1|TRBV4-3|-|18|-
CASSPKVGLSSSYNEQFF
TGCGCCAGCAGCCCGAAGGTTGGGCTCTCGAGCTCCTACAATGAGCAGTTCTTC
>TRBJ2-7|TRBV27|few|16|TRBD2
CASRPYAGTSGYEQYF
TGTGCCAGCAGACCTTACGCCGGGACTAGCGGATACGAGCAGTACTTC
>TRBJ1-1|TRBV18|-|19|TRBD1
CASSPMALLQGSSMSEAFF
TGTGCCAGCTCACCAATGGCCTTACTACAGGGGTCGAGTATGTCTGAAGCTTTCTTT
>TRBJ1-3|TRBV6-5|-|15|-
CASTRFLDSGNTIYF
TGTGCCAGCACCAGGTTTTTGGACTCTGGAAACACCATATATTTT
>TRBJ2-7|TRBV19|-|15|TRBD2
CASSTSGLGKAEQYF
TGTGCCAGTAGTACGTCGGGACTAGGGAAAGCCGAGCAGTACTTC
>TRBJ2-3|TRBV7-3|-|13|-
CASSTSPVDTQYF
TGTGCCAGCAGTACTAGCCCCGTGGATACGCAGTATTTT
>TRBJ2-7|TRBV7-9|-|13|TRBD2
CASRSLAVYEQYF
TGTGCCAGCAGGAGTCTAGCGGTTTACGAGCAGTACTTC
>TRBJ2-3|TRBV15|-|15|-
CATSREDRDTDTQYF
TGTGCCACCAGCAGAGAGGACAGAGATACAGATACGCAGTATTTT
>TRBJ1-2|TRBV5-1|-|14|TRBD1
CASSRTGRHYGYTF
TGCGCCAGCAGTAGGACAGGGCGACACTATGGCTACACCTTC
>TRBJ2-3|TRBV11-2|-|15|-
CASSLDQLGSDTQYF
TGTGCCAGCAGCTTAGATCAACTAGGATCAGATACGCAGTATTTT
>TRBJ2-5|TRBV7-9|-|16|-
CASSGPGSGNQETQYF
TGTGCCAGCAGCGGCCCGGGTAGCGGAAACCAAGAGACCCAGTACTTC
>TRBJ1-3|TRBV6-5|-|12|-
CASSNSGNTIYF
TGTGCCAGCAGCAACTCTGGAAACACCATATATTTT
>TRBJ2-3|TRBV6-5|-|15|TRBD2
CATRDSGLAGDTQYF
TGTGCCACCCGAGACTCGGGACTAGCGGGGGATACGCAGTATTTT
>TRBJ2-7|TRBV11-2|-|13|-
CASSLGPIYEQYF
TGTGCCAGCAGCTTAGGGCCGATCTACGAGCAGTACTTC
>TRBJ1-1|TRBV11-2|-|13|-
CASSQQENTEAFF
TGTGCCAGCAGTCAACAGGAGAACACTGAAGCTTTCTTT
>TRBJ1-3|TRBV6-1|-|14|-
CASSEPVSGNTIYF
TGTGCCAGCAGTGAACCCGTCTCTGGAAACACCATATATTTT
>TRBJ2-3|TRBV2|few|11|-
CASTLTDTQYF
TGTGCCAGCACCCTCACAGATACGCAGTATTTT
>TRBJ2-3|TRBV7-2|-|15|TRBD2
CASSWTSGKSDTQYF
TGTGCCAGCAGCTGGACTAGCGGGAAGTCAGATACGCAGTATTTT
>TRBJ2-3|TRBV5-4|-|15|-
CASSLAGAGRDTQYF
TGTGCCAGCAGCTTGGCGGGCGCGGGAAGAGATACGCAGTATTTT
>TRBJ1-1|TRBV30|-|11|-
CAWRGVTEAFF
TGTGCCTGGAGAGGGGTGACTGAAGCTTTCTTT
>TRBJ1-2|TRBV7-9|-|12|-
CSSRYSRGKITF
TGTTCCAGCAGGTATTCCCGCGGTAAAATCACCTTC
>TRBJ2-3|TRBV19|-|16|TRBD2
CASSPWEAGVVDTQYF
TGTGCCAGTAGTCCATGGGAGGCGGGAGTAGTAGATACGCAGTATTTT
>TRBJ2-1|TRBV2|-|14|TRBD2
CASGTSGSVNEQFF
TGTGCCAGCGGGACTAGCGGGAGTGTCAATGAGCAGTTCTTC
>TRBJ1-1|TRBV5-4|-|16|-
CASSMWDGGRGTEAFF
TGTGCCAGCAGCATGTGGGATGGGGGCCGTGGCACTGAAGCTTTCTTT
>TRBJ1-1|TRBV5-1|-|15|-
CASSPRTYGDTEAFF
TGCGCCAGCAGCCCCCGGACCTACGGGGACACTGAAGCTTTCTTT
>TRBJ2-7|TRBV28|-|13|-
CASRAAPLQEQYF
TGTGCCAGCAGGGCGGCACCACTACAAGAGCAGTACTTC
>TRBJ2-1|TRBV27|medium-sized|15|-
CASNQVLGSYNEQFF
TGTGCCAGCAATCAAGTACTAGGGTCCTACAATGAGCAGTTCTTC
>TRBJ1-3|TRBV18|-|15|TRBD1
CASSPATGPGNTIYF
TGTGCCAGCTCACCAGCGACAGGGCCTGGAAACACCATATATTTT
>TRBJ2-2|TRBV7-9|-|17|TRBD2
CASSPGLAGGFAGELFF
TGTGCCAGCAGCCCCGGACTAGCGGGAGGGTTCGCCGGGGAGCTGTTTTTT